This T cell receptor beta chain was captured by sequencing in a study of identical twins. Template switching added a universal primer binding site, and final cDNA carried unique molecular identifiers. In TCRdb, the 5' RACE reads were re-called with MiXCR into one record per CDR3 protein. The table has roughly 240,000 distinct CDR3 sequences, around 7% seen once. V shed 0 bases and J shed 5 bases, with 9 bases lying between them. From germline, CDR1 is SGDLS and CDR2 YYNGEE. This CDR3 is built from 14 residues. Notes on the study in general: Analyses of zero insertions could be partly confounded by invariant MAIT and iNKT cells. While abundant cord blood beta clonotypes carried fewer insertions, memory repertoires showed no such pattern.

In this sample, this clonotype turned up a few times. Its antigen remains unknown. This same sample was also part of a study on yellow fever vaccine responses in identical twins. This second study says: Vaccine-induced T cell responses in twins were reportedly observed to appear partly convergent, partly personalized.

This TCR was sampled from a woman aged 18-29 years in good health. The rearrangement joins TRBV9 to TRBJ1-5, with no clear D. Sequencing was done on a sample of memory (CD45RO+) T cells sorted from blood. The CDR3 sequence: CASSVGSRDQPQHF. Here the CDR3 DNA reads TGTGCCAGCAGCGTAGGTAGCAGAGATCAGCCCCAGCATTTT.